The 17 T cell receptor beta chains reported below all come from one sample, sequenced in a study of beta chain features in type 1 diabetes. Study observations and caveats: Moderately but significantly shorter TCRB CDR3s were found in Type 1 diabetes patients in all four CD4+ subsets.

Sequenced material consisted of expressed TCRB transcripts (all of the isolated RNA was reverse transcribed). The method was immunoSEQ multiplex PCR; TCRdb's version includes in-frame clones alone and lacks a portion of them. The sample includes about 150,000 clones, 6% to 9% seen only once; the top ten take roughly 0.5%. Their antigen targets remain unknown. The source material was central memory CD4+ T cells from blood. These receptors originate from a man aged 18 to 29 with type 1 diabetes.

This clone turned up a few times. The chain couples TRBV28 to TRBJ1-5, with 10 bases that match TRBD1. CDR3 length: 14 residues. The germline CDR1 and CDR2 sequences are MDHEN and SYDVKM. J gave up 7 bases and V 8 bases, and 8 bases lay outside the gene matches. The CDR3 DNA reads TGTGCCAGCCGTACCGACAGGGGGCGGCAGCCCCAGCATTTT. It codes for CASRTDRGRQPQHF. Looking up the rest from reference TRBV28 and TRBJ1-5 gives the full variable domain: DVKVTQSSRYLVKRTGEKVFLECVQDMDHENMFWYRQDPGLGLRLIYFSYDVKMKEKGDIPEGYSVSREKKERFSLILESASTNQTSMYLCASRTDRGRQPQHFGDGTRLSIL.

This chain uses TRBV11-1 with TRBJ1-1, with D uncertain. Trimming took off 2 bases at V and 0 bases at J, with 10 bases between the two ends. The CDR3 length is 15 residues. Germline CDR1 and CDR2: SGHAT and FQDESV (reference sequence). Here the CDR3 reads CASSLLGALNTEAFF. The CDR3 coding sequence is TGTGCCAGCAGCTTACTAGGAGCCTTGAACACTGAAGCTTTCTTT.

This clone was seen more than once but under ten times. The V gene is TRBV29-1, the J gene TRBJ2-5, with TRBD2 identical over 14 bases. The J call could be wrong; TRBJ2-7 is a better fit for the DNA end. Germline loops: CDR1 SQVTM, CDR2 ANQGSEA. This CDR3 comprises 14 residues. The DNA of the CDR3 is TGCAGCGTTGCCCTAGGACTAGCGGGGGGCGAGCAGTACTTC. Amino acids: CSVALGLAGGEQYF.

This chain links TRBV28 with TRBJ1-5; 7 nucleotides match TRBD1. This CDR3 is built from 14 residues. Per the germline V gene, CDR1 is MDHEN and CDR2 is SYDVKM. Germline trimming cut 6 bases from V and 12 bases from J; bases unmatched to any gene: 14. CDR3: CASSGGQVRWFQHF. CDR3 sequence (DNA): TGTGCCAGCAGCGGCGGACAGGTTAGGTGGTTCCAGCATTTT.

The chain is built from TRBV25-1 and TRBJ2-7, with TRBD1 matching 7 bases. V was clipped by 4 bases and J by 6 bases; unmatched bases: 9. The CDR3 consists of 14 residues. Per germline, CDR1 MGHDK and CDR2 SYGVNS. The CDR3 DNA sequence: TGTGCCAGCAGTGCGAGACAGGGTGAGGGCGAGCAGTACTTC. It codes for CASSARQGEGEQYF.

This clone has only a few counts. V usage is TRBV7-2 and J usage is TRBJ2-5; 7 bases agree with TRBD2. Germline assignment: CDR1 SGHTA and CDR2 FQGNSA. Losses at the gene ends were 5 bases for V and 0 bases for J; bases not matched to a gene: 3. The CDR3 loop spans 14 amino acids. For the CDR3, the DNA is TGTGCCAGCAGCCCCGGGACTAACCAAGAGACCCAGTACTTC. The encoded protein is CASSPGTNQETQYF. The whole variable domain, filled in from reference TRBV7-2 and TRBJ2-5, reads GAGVSQSPSNKVTEKGKDVELRCDPISGHTALYWYRQSLGQGLEFLIYFQGNSAPDKSGLPSDRFSAERTGGSVSTLTIQRTQQEDSAVYLCASSPGTNQETQYFGPGTRLLVL.

Only a few counts were recorded for this clone. The chain joins TRBV19 to TRBJ2-7; 7 nucleotides align to TRBD2. The germline CDR1 and CDR2 sequences are LNHDA and SQIVND (reference sequence). This CDR3 region has 14 residues. The junction had 14 bases not matched to a gene; V was cut back by 10 bases and J by 5 bases. CDR3 protein: CATSVGGGRDEQYF. CDR3 DNA: TGTGCCACATCGGTCGGCGGCGGGAGAGACGAGCAGTACTTC.

This chain joins TRBV7-2 and TRBJ1-1, with 8 nucleotides matching TRBD1. Germline CDR1 is SGHTA and CDR2 is FQGNSA. The ends lost 5 bases at V and 3 bases at J; junction bases unmatched: 2. The CDR3 totals 13 residues. CDR3 loop: CASSPQGDTEAFF. In nucleotides, the CDR3 is TGTGCCAGCAGCCCACAGGGGGACACTGAAGCTTTCTTT.

The chain couples TRBV30 to TRBJ1-2, with D perhaps TRBD1 (5 bases). V was clipped by 6 bases and J by 8 bases, with 19 bases between them. This CDR3 contains 13 residues. Germline V gene lookup returns CDR1 GTSNPN and CDR2 SVGIG (reference sequence). The DNA for the CDR3 is TGTGCCTGTCAAAAGCGGGGGGGAGAGGGCTACACCTTC. It encodes CACQKRGGEGYTF.

The rearrangement uses TRBV6-5 and TRBJ2-2, with TRBD1 as a possible D gene (5 bases). The germline V gene encodes CDR1 MNHEY and CDR2 SVGAGI. V lost 1 base and J 6 bases, leaving 12 bases between the germline ends. This CDR3 is built from 15 residues. Here the CDR3 reads CASSYLFRVAGELFF. In nucleotides, the CDR3 is TGTGCCAGCAGTTACTTATTCAGGGTTGCCGGGGAGCTGTTTTTT.

This clone was counted only a few times. This chain links TRBV18 with TRBJ2-7; unclear D gene. Trimming took off 3 bases at V and 4 bases at J, with 7 bases between the two ends. Germline lookup yields CDR1 KGHSH and CDR2 LQKENI. This CDR3 is built from 12 residues. CDR3 DNA: TGTGCCAGCTCACCGACTCTTTACGAGCAGTACTTC. Amino acid sequence: CASSPTLYEQYF.

This clone turned up a few times. The gene calls are TRBV21-1 and TRBJ2-2; TRBD2 reflects the table's D call only, with no check against the DNA. TRBV21-1 is a documented pseudogene. The CDR3 totals 16 residues. In DNA form, the CDR3 reads TGTGCCAGCAGCAAAGAGGCGGGACCCCGCCGCGGGGAGCTGTTTTTT. Amino acid sequence: CASSKEAGPRRGELFF.

This clone was counted between two and nine times. V usage is TRBV2 and J usage is TRBJ1-5, with D hard to call. Trimming left V 7 bases short and J 2 bases short, with 12 bases between. The germline gives CDR1 SNHLY, CDR2 FYNNEI. CDR3 length: 14 residues. The CDR3 loop reads CASNGERGNQPQHF. The CDR3 bases are TGTGCCAGCAACGGGGAGAGGGGCAATCAGCCCCAGCATTTT. Based on the CDR3 plus reference TRBV2 and TRBJ1-5, the full variable domain is EPEVTQTPSHQVTQMGQEVILRCVPISNHLYFYWYRQILGQKVEFLVSFYNNEISEKSEIFDDQFSVERPDGSNFTLKIRSTKLEDSAMYFCASNGERGNQPQHFGDGTRLSIL.

This clone has more than one count but fewer than ten. The rearrangement uses TRBV5-4 and TRBJ2-7, with TRBD1 matching over 10 bases. J lost 3 bases, V lost 9 bases, and 9 bases had no gene match. Germline CDR1 and CDR2: SGHNT and YYREEE (reference sequence). The CDR3 has 14 residues. The CDR3 spells CAISGQGSVYEQYF. CDR3 DNA: TGTGCCATCTCGGGACAGGGGAGCGTCTACGAGCAGTACTTC.

This clone came up once. V usage is TRBV5-4 and J usage is TRBJ2-7, with 8 bases aligning to TRBD2. Trimming took 4 bases from V and 4 from J; bases not matched to a gene: 13. Per the germline V gene, CDR1 is SGHNT and CDR2 is YYREEE (reference sequence). The CDR3 is 16 residues long. CDR3 amino acids: CASSPQPSGGRYEQYF. The CDR3 bases are TGTGCCAGCAGCCCTCAGCCCAGCGGGGGTAGATACGAGCAGTACTTC.

The chain uses TRBV21-1 and TRBJ2-7; the DNA was not compared with TRBD2, the D call given in the table. TRBV21-1 is shown as a pseudogene. The CDR3 totals 16 residues. The DNA of the CDR3 is TGTGCCAGCAGCAAACCCGGACAACGGGGGGCCTACGAGCAGTACTTC. Translated: CASSKPGQRGAYEQYF.

This clone came up a few times. The chain uses TRBV5-6 and TRBJ2-1, with TRBD1 as a possible D gene (6 bases). Trimming left V 1 base short and J 3 bases short, with 14 bases between. The CDR3 runs to 16 residues. CDR1 is SGHDT, CDR2 YYEEEE, per germline. As DNA, the CDR3 is TGTGCCAGCAGCTTGCCAACAGGGACGCGCTACAATGAGCAGTTCTTC. Protein sequence: CASSLPTGTRYNEQFF.